These 16 T cell receptor beta chains were sequenced from one sample in a study of CD8 T cells in ankylosing spondylitis. No antigen has been identified for these receptors. Using its own MiXCR run on the 5' RACE reads, TCRdb lists one record per CDR3 protein. The data show roughly 670,000 distinct CDR3 sequences, around a fifth seen once. Study-wide points: Ankylosing spondylitis blood appeared to be characterized by a TCR beta motif of several highly homologous variants.

The sequenced sample consisted of blood, either unsorted or a sorted T cell fraction (not recorded which). These TCRs come from a male donor with ankylosing spondylitis.

The table lists this clonotype with many counts. V is TRBV14 and J is TRBJ1-2; D not resolved. CDR1 is SGHDN, CDR2 FVKESK, per germline. The CDR3 sequence is 15 residues long. Trimming took off 0 bases at V and 4 bases at J, with 12 bases between the two ends. The CDR3 sequence: CASSQEAKTFYGYTF. The DNA of the CDR3 is TGTGCCAGCAGCCAAGAAGCCAAGACCTTCTATGGCTACACCTTC. Full variable domain (remainder filled in from reference TRBV14 and TRBJ1-2): EAGVTQFPSHSVIEKGQTVTLRCDPISGHDNLYWYRRVMGKEIKFLLHFVKESKQDESGMPNNRFLAERTGGTYSTLKVQPAELEDSGVYFCASSQEAKTFYGYTFGSGTRLTVV.

This clonotype has only a few counts. The CDR3 DNA sequence: TGTGCCAGCAGCTCGGGCCCAACAGAGGGGTATGGCTACACCTTC. Residues: CASSSGPTEGYGYTF. The rearrangement links TRBV5-5 to TRBJ1-2; tentative D call: TRBD1 (5 bases). The CDR3 runs to 15 residues. Trimming pared 3 bases from V and 5 bases from J, leaving 17 bases between. Germline V gene lookup returns CDR1 SGHKS and CDR2 YYEKEE (reference sequence).

This clonotype was counted only a few times. The chain is built from TRBV29-1 and TRBJ2-1; a possible D gene is TRBD2 (7 bases). The V gene's germline CDR1 is SQVTM and CDR2 ANQGSEA. CDR3 length equals 17 residues. V was pared by 4 bases and J by 5 bases, with 24 bases between. The CDR3: CSVGGGVRGRGNNEQFF. In DNA, the CDR3 is TGCAGCGTTGGTGGGGGAGTACGGGGGAGGGGGAACAATGAGCAGTTCTTC.

CDR3 nucleotide sequence: TGTGCCAGCAGCCAAAGAGGCGGGACTAGCTCCTACGAGCAGTACTTC. Translating gives CASSQRGGTSSYEQYF. This sequence joins TRBV16 and TRBJ2-7, with 8 bases identical to TRBD2. The CDR3 has 16 amino acids. Germline loops: CDR1 KGHSY, CDR2 FQNENV. J gave up 0 bases and V 2 bases, and 6 bases lay outside the gene matches.

The J gene is TRBJ2-7, the V gene TRBV29-1; either TRBD1 or TRBD2 may fit D (5 bases each). CDR1 is SQVTM and CDR2 is ANQGSEA in the germline V gene. This CDR3 region has 12 residues. The V end lost 7 bases, the J end lost 2 bases, and 12 bases lay between the germline ends. CDR3 nucleotide sequence: TGCAGCGCCCGGGACGGTACCTACGAGCAGTACTTC. It specifies CSARDGTYEQYF.

The chain couples TRBV12-3 or TRBV12-4 to TRBJ2-7; D is unresolved. V gave up 6 bases and J gave up 0 bases, with 9 bases separating them. The length of the CDR3 is 13 residues. The CDR3 sequence is CASSRRHSYEQYF. DNA for the CDR3: TGTGCCAGCAGCCGGCGGCACTCCTACGAGCAGTACTTC.

This clonotype appeared a few times. V gene TRBV6-1 combines with J gene TRBJ2-7; D call uncertain. Trimming took 6 bases from V and 3 from J, leaving 12 bases between them. The germline V gene encodes CDR1 MNHNS and CDR2 SASEGT. The CDR3 totals 13 residues. The CDR3 here is CASRALVNYEQYF. For the CDR3, the DNA is TGTGCCAGCAGAGCTCTTGTCAACTACGAGCAGTACTTC.

This chain connects TRBV10-3 to TRBJ1-2, with D uncertain. Trimming cost V 3 bases and J 4 bases, with 15 bases left between them. This CDR3 is 15 amino acids long. CDR1 is ENHRY and CDR2 is SYGVKD in the germline V gene. In DNA form, the CDR3 reads TGTGCCATCAGTGACCCCGGAGAGGGCGGCTATGGCTACACCTTC. It encodes CAISDPGEGGYGYTF.

This clonotype was seen repeatedly, ten times or more. The chain joins TRBV29-1 to TRBJ2-3, with unresolved D. Trimming stripped 1 base from V and 2 bases from J, with 16 bases between. Germline loops: CDR1 SQVTM, CDR2 ANQGSEA. This CDR3 comprises 16 residues. The CDR3 region has the DNA TGCAGCGTTGAAGCCCCAACTGGGCGATACACAGATACGCAGTATTTT. Translated: CSVEAPTGRYTDTQYF.

This clonotype showed up just a few times. The chain is built from TRBV20-1 and TRBJ2-7; D is perhaps TRBD1 or TRBD2 (8 bases each). CDR3 length equals 14 residues. The V end was cut by 6 bases, the J end by 1 base, with 16 bases between. Germline CDR1 and CDR2: DFQATT and SNEGSKA (reference sequence). CDR3 in amino acids: CSARQGTRSYEQYF. CDR3 in DNA: TGCAGTGCCCGACAGGGGACTAGGTCCTACGAGCAGTACTTC.

The chain employs TRBV15 and TRBJ2-3; the D gene is possibly TRBD2 (6 bases). The CDR3 consists of 16 residues. CDR1 and CDR2 from the germline V gene are LNHNV and YYDKDF (reference sequence). Trimming shortened V by 2 bases and J by 2 bases, and 14 bases separated the two germline ends. Here the CDR3 DNA reads TGTGCCACCAGCAGAAGCCTAGGAGGGAACACAGATACGCAGTATTTT. It is translated as CATSRSLGGNTDTQYF.

This clonotype was picked up a small number of times. The CDR3 is CASSQRFNYGYTF. The CDR3 DNA reads as TGCGCCAGCAGCCAGAGGTTTAACTATGGCTACACCTTC. The chain joins TRBV4-1 to TRBJ1-2, with D uncertain. Germline loops: CDR1 MGHRA, CDR2 YSYEKL. Trimming removed 3 bases from V and 1 base from J, with 6 bases in between. The length of the CDR3 is 13 residues.

The gene calls are TRBV2 and TRBJ2-5; tentative D call: TRBD2 (7 bases). The CDR3 loop spans 16 amino acids. V dropped 7 bases and J dropped 2 bases, with 20 bases sitting between them. Germline assignment: CDR1 SNHLY and CDR2 FYNNEI. The CDR3 sequence: CASTRGGYTRQETQYF. CDR3 in DNA: TGTGCCAGCACAAGGGGGGGGTACACCCGACAAGAGACCCAGTACTTC.

The chain is built from TRBV5-1 and TRBJ2-2; D is unresolved. The CDR3 extends over 17 amino acids. Trimming took off 0 bases at V and 3 bases at J, with 15 bases between the two ends. Looked up from germline, CDR1 is SGHRS and CDR2 is YFSETQ. The CDR3 DNA is TGCGCCAGCAGCTTGGCCAACTGGGTAGGCGACACCGGGGAGCTGTTTTTT. Translation gives CASSLANWVGDTGELFF.

This clonotype was recorded at least ten times. The chain joins TRBV29-1 to TRBJ1-1; no definite D call. Trimming took off 4 bases at V and 7 bases at J, with 10 bases between the two ends. This CDR3 spans 11 amino acids. In germline, CDR1 is SQVTM, CDR2 ANQGSEA. The CDR3 loop is CSVALGVEAFF. The CDR3 DNA follows: TGCAGCGTTGCTTTGGGAGTTGAAGCTTTCTTT.

This clonotype was seen only a few times. The genes are TRBV7-2 and TRBJ2-3, with TRBD2 matching 10 bases. The V gene end was trimmed by 5 bases and the J gene end by 4 bases; junction bases not matched to a gene: 12. The CDR3 totals 17 residues. The germline V gene encodes CDR1 SGHTA and CDR2 FQGNSA. The DNA for the CDR3 is TGTGCCAGCAGCCCTGCCGTTGGGACTAGCGTTCCAGATACGCAGTATTTT. Encoded protein: CASSPAVGTSVPDTQYF.